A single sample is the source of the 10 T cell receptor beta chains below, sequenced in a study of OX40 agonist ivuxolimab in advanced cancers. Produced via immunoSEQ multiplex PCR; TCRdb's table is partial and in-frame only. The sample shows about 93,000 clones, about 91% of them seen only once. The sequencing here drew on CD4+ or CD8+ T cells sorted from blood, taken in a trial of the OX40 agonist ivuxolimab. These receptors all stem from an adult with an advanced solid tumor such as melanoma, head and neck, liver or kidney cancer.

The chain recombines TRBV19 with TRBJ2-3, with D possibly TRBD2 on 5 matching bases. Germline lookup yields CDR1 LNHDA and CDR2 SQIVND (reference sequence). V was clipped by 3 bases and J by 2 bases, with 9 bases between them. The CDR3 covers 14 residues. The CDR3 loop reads CASSMRGSTDTQYF. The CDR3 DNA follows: TGTGCCAGTAGTATGAGAGGGTCCACAGATACGCAGTATTTT.

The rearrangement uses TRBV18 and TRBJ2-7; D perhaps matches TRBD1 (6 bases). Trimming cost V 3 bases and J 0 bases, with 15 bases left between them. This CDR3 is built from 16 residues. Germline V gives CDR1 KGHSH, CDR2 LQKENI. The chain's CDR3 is CASSPRTTGSSYEQYF. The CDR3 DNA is TGTGCCAGCTCACCTCGTACAACAGGGAGCTCCTACGAGCAGTACTTC.

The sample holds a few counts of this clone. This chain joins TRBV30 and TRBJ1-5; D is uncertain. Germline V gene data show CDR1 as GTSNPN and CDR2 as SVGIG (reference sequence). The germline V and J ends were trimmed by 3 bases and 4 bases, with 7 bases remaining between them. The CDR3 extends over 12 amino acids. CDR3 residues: CAWSGRNQPQHF. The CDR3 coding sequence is TGTGCCTGGAGCGGCAGGAATCAGCCCCAGCATTTT.

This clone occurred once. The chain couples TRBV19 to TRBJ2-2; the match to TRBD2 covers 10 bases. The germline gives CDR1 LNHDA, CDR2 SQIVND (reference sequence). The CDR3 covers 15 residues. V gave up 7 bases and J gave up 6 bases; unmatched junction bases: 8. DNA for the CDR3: TGTGCCAGTAAGCGGGAGGGCCTGAGGCCCGGGGAGCTGTTTTTT. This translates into CASKREGLRPGELFF.

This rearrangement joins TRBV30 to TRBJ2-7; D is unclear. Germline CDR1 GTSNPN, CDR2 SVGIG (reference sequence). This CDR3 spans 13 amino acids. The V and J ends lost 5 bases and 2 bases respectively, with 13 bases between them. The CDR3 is CAWAKQRAYEQYF. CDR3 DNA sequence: TGTGCCTGGGCCAAACAGCGAGCCTACGAGCAGTACTTC. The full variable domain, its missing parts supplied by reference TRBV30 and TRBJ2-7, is SQTIHQWPATLVQPVGSPLSLECTVEGTSNPNLYWYRQAAGRGLQLLFYSVGIGQISSEVPQNLSASRPQDRQFILSSKKLLLSDSGFYLCAWAKQRAYEQYFGPGTRLTVT.

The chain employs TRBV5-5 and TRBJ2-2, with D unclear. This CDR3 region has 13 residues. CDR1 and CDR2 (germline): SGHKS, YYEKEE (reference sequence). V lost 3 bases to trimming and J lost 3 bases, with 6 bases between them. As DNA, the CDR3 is TGTGCCAGCAGCTCCATAGACACCGGGGAGCTGTTTTTT. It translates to CASSSIDTGELFF.

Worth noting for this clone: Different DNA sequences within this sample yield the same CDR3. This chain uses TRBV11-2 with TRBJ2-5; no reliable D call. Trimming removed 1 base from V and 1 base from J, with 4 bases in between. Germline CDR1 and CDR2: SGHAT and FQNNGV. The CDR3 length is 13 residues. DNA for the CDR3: TGTGCCAGCAGCTTAGGGGGCCAAGAGACCCAGTACTTC. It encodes CASSLGGQETQYF.

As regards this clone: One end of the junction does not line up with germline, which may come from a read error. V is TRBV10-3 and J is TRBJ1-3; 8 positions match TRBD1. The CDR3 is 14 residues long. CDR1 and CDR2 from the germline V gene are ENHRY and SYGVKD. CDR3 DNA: TGTGCCATTAGTGGGGACAGGCGGAGAAACACCATATATTTT. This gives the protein CAISGDRRRNTIYF.

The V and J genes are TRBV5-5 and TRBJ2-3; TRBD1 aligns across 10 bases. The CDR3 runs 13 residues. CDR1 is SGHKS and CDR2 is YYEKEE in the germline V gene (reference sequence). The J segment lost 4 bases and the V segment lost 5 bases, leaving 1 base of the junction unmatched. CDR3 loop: CASRGTGADTQYF. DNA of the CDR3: TGTGCCAGCAGGGGGACAGGGGCAGATACGCAGTATTTT. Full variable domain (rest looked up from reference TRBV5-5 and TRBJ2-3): DAGVTQSPTHLIKTRGQQVTLRCSPISGHKSVSWYQQVLGQGPQFIFQYYEKEERGRGNFPDRFSARQFPNYSSELNVNALLLGDSALYLCASRGTGADTQYFGPGTRLTVL.

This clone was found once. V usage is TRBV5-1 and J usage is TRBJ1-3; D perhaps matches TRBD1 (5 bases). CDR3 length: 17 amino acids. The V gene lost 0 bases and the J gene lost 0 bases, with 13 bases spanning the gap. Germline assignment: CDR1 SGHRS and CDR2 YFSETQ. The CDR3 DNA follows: TGCGCCAGCAGCTTGGGAGGCTCAGGGATCTCTGGAAACACCATATATTTT. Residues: CASSLGGSGISGNTIYF.